This record concerns one TCR beta chain sequence. The data stem from a study of control samples from healthy donors and cancer patients. TCRdb's table, derived via immunoSEQ multiplex PCR, lists solely in-frame clones and lacks some. Of 100,000 or so clones in the sample, around 83% were seen once. The V and J ends lost 1 base and 2 bases, in that order; junction bases with no gene match: 4. Looked up from germline, CDR1 is SGHDN and CDR2 is FVKESK. This CDR3 is 16 amino acids long. J is TRBJ2-2 and V is TRBV14; 7 bases match TRBD2. The sequenced sample was blood. This TCR came from a woman between 45 and 60 years old in good health. The CDR3 is CASSQGLAANTGELFF. CDR3 nucleotides: TGTGCCAGCAGCCAAGGCCTAGCGGCCAACACCGGGGAGCTGTTTTTT.